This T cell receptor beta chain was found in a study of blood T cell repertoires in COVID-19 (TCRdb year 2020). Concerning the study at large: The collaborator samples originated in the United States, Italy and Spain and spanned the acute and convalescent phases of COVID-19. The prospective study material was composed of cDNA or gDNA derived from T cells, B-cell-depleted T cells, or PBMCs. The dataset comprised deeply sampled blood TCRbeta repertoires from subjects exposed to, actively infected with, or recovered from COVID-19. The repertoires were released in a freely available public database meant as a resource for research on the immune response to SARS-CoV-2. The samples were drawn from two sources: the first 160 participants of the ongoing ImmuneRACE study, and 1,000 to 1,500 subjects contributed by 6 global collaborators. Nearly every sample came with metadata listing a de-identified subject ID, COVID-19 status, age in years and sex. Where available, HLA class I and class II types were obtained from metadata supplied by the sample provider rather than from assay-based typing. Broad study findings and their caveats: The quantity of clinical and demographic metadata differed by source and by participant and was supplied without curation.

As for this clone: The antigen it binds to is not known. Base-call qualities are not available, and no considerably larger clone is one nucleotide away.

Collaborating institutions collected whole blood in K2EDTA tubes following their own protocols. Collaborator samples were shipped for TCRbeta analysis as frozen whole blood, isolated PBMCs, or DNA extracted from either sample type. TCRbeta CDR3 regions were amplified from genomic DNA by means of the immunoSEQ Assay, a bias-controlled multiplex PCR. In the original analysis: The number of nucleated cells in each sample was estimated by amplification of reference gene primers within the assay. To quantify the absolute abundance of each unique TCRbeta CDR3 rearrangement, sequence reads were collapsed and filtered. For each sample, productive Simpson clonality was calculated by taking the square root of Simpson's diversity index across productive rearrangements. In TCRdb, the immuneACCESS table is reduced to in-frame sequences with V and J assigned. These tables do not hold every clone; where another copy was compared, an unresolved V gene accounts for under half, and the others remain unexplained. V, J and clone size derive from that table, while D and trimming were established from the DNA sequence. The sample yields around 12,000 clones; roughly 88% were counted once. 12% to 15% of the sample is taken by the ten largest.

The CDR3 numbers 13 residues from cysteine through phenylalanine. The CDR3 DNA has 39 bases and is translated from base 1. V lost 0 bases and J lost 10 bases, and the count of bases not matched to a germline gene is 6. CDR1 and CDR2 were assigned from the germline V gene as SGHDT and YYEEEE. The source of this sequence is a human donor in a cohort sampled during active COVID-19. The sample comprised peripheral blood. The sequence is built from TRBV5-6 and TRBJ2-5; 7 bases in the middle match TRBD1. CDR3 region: CASSLGRGMIQYF. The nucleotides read TGTGCCAGCAGCTTGGGCAGGGGGATGATCCAGTACTTC.